This record concerns one T cell receptor beta chain sequence. Its specificity is not known. This entry comes from a study of T-cell memory formation after mild COVID-19. Study-level points and caveats: Clones contracting across day 15 to 85 had a balanced CD4/CD8 profile; later expanding clones leaned CD4+.

MiXCR, run by TCRdb on the 5' RACE reads, gives a single entry per CDR3 protein. Here the sample spans 110,000 or so distinct CDR3 sequences, about 20% being singletons. This CDR3 contains 15 residues. Germline V CDR1 and CDR2: SGHAT, FQNNGV. The trim removed 5 bases at V and 4 bases at J, leaving 8 bases unmatched. The sequence derives from a man in his late teens or twenties who had mild COVID-19 (a few samples of this study predate the infection). Cell type and time point are not known. Sample: PBMCs or a T cell subset sorted from them (not recorded which). The V call is TRBV11-2, the J call TRBJ2-4; 7 bases are shared with TRBD1. CDR3 DNA: TGTGCCAGCAGCCCCAATCCGGGACAGAAAAACATTCAGTACTTC. This codes for CASSPNPGQKNIQYF. The full variable domain, rest sourced from reference TRBV11-2 and TRBJ2-4, is EAGVAQSPRYKIIEKRQSVAFWCNPISGHATLYWYQQILGQGPKLLIQFQNNGVVDDSQLPKDRFSAERLKGVDSTLKIQPAKLEDSAVYLCASSPNPGQKNIQYFGAGTRLSVL.